Listed below are T cell receptor beta chains from one sample, sequenced in a study of blood T cell repertoires in COVID-19. Some clones are missing from TCRdb's copy, which holds only in-frame ones; the method was immunoSEQ multiplex PCR. This sample has 150,000 to 200,000 clones, with around 84% found just once. The sample consisted of PBMCs or T cells enriched from blood (not recorded which). The source is a woman in her forties or fifties who had recovered from COVID-19. Each CDR3 is given without its conserved first and last residue. The D gene is left open where the match is weak.

V,D,J,CDR3
TRBV25-1,-,TRBJ1-6,ASSATDGSNSPLH
TRBV5-1,-,TRBJ2-7,ASSLSRHGYYEQY
TRBV29-1,TRBD1,TRBJ1-5,SVVGTGDSNQPQH
TRBV28,-,TRBJ1-2,ASQGKGYT
TRBV11-2,TRBD1,TRBJ1-1,ASSRQGRSEAF
TRBV18,TRBD1,TRBJ2-7,ASSMGQGDPEQY
TRBV19,TRBD2,TRBJ2-1,ASGTSSEQF
TRBV7-8,-,TRBJ1-3,ASSLDRTGNTIY
TRBV5-1,TRBD2,TRBJ2-5,ASSLGLAGGPHETQY
TRBV6-2/TRBV6-3,-,TRBJ1-5,ASSFSPNTPQH
TRBV6-2/TRBV6-3,TRBD2,TRBJ2-1,ASSYSGTRVGGEQF
TRBV19,-,TRBJ1-6,ASSIRGNSPLH
TRBV5-1,TRBD2,TRBJ2-1,ASSLIAGVSDEQF
TRBV2,TRBD1,TRBJ2-7,ASTRTGAPSYEQY
TRBV9,TRBD2,TRBJ2-1,ASSLHHLRLAEYNEQF
TRBV29-1,-,TRBJ2-7,SVEDPRQSNEQY
TRBV5-1,TRBD1,TRBJ2-3,ASSLRGQEGSDTQY
TRBV5-6,-,TRBJ2-6,ASSLQGSRSGANVLT
TRBV10-3,-,TRBJ1-2,AISDGGYGYT
TRBV5-4,-,TRBJ2-3,ASSLPESTDTQY
TRBV5-1,TRBD2,TRBJ2-5,ASSTGTSTYQETQY
TRBV5-1,TRBD2,TRBJ2-1,ASSSDSGGAHNEQF
TRBV5-4,TRBD1,TRBJ1-2,ASSLEGGLNGYT
TRBV18,TRBD1,TRBJ1-2,ASSPPTTGFMDGYT
TRBV5-6,TRBD1,TRBJ2-7,ASRKQGSSEQY
TRBV11-2,-,TRBJ1-1,ASSLFGDTTEAF
TRBV4-1,TRBD1,TRBJ2-7,ASSQDPGQGYEQY
TRBV19,-,TRBJ2-3,ASSPQRVQSDTQY
TRBV24-1,TRBD1,TRBJ2-1,ATSDLQQGVKGNEQF
TRBV19,-,TRBJ1-1,ASSIDPGSGTEAF
TRBV7-2,-,TRBJ1-2,ASRGGRGYT
TRBV11-3,TRBD1,TRBJ2-2,ASQEWTGNTGELF
TRBV4-2,-,TRBJ2-1,ASSQDLSSSYNEQF
TRBV9,TRBD1,TRBJ2-1,ASSIRDRGSYNEQF
TRBV7-9,TRBD1,TRBJ2-7,ASSLDRGLREQY
TRBV6-6,-,TRBJ1-1,ASSHSKTGKAF
TRBV18,TRBD1,TRBJ1-4,ASSAGTGDEKLF
TRBV9,TRBD1,TRBJ1-2,ASSRTGTNYGYT
TRBV12-2,-,TRBJ1-2,ASRLADRGGEGYT
TRBV5-1,TRBD2,TRBJ2-1,ASSLAGREDYNEQF
TRBV15,-,TRBJ2-1,ATSRDSGYNEQF
TRBV5-1,TRBD1,TRBJ1-5,ASSLTGGGLQPQH
TRBV12-3/TRBV12-4,-,TRBJ2-1,ASRETAGVEQF
TRBV19,-,TRBJ1-2,ASSVAGTVVGYT
TRBV28,-,TRBJ1-3,ASSGGNTGNTIY
TRBV2,-,TRBJ2-5,ASSQKETQY
TRBV6-5,TRBD2,TRBJ2-1,ASRLAGNYNEQF
TRBV10-3,-,TRBJ2-1,AISDAGFVHNEQF
TRBV7-9,-,TRBJ1-6,ASSPTGFYSPLH
TRBV19,TRBD2,TRBJ2-4,ASSILGLAGGPGIQY
TRBV7-9,-,TRBJ1-3,ASRLGPLTIY
TRBV5-4,TRBD2,TRBJ2-1,ASSLGTSGRVNEQF
TRBV5-1,TRBD2,TRBJ2-2,ASSLGTSGTGELF
TRBV13,-,TRBJ1-2,ASQGRDYGYT
TRBV7-2,-,TRBJ2-3,ASSLERFGGRRGPDTQY
TRBV11-2,TRBD2,TRBJ2-1,ASSLTSGRAREQF
TRBV1,-,TRBJ1-6,TSSQESGTGKDNSPLH